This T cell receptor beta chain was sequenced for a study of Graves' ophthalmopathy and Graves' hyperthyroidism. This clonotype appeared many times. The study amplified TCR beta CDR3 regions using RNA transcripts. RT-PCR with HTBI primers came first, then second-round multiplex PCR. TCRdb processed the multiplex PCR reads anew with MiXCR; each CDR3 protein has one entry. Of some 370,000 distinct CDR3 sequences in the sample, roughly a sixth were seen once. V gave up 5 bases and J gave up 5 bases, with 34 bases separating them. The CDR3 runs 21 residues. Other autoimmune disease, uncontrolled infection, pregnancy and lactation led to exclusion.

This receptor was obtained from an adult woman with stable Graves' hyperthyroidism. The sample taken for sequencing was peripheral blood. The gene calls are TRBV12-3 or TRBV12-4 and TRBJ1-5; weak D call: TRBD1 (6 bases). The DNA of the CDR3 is TGTGCCAGCAGTCTATCCGCGATACCTGCCTTAATAGACAGGCCGGATCAGCCCCAGCATTTT. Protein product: CASSLSAIPALIDRPDQPQHF.